This TCR beta chain was found in a study of cytomegalovirus exposure and HLA in healthy donors. Across the study: A subsequent analysis stated that the 120 or so validation repertoires were run on the same platform as the roughly 710 first-cohort repertoires. Study-level points and caveats: Specificity of a few CMV-associated chains for CMV antigens was verified in vitro.

Sequencing used immunoSEQ multiplex PCR; TCRdb keeps in-frame clones, though not all of them. The sample has tens of thousands of clones, over 80% seen once. This clone was seen once. Its specificity is unknown. This sequence originates from a man aged 18 to 30 in good health and CMV-seronegative. Sequencing input: PBMCs.

The CDR3 is CASSQDWTGGQETQYF. Written as DNA, the CDR3 is TGTGCCAGCAGCCAAGATTGGACGGGGGGGCAAGAGACCCAGTACTTC. J is TRBJ2-5 and V is TRBV4-2, with TRBD2 matching 8 bases. V shed 0 bases, J shed 2 bases, and the junction held 5 bases outside the gene matches. CDR1 is LGHNA, CDR2 YNFKEQ, per germline. This CDR3 has 16 amino acids.